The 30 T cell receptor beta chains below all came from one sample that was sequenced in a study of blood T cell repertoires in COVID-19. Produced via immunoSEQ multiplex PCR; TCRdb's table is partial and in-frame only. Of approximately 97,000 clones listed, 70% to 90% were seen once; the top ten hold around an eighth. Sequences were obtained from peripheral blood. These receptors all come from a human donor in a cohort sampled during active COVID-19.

The CDR3 DNA sequence: TGTGCCAGCAGTTTTGACTACAACAATGAGCAGTTCTTC. Protein product: CASSFDYNNEQFF. The V and J genes are TRBV27 and TRBJ2-1; D possibly corresponds to TRBD2 (5 bases). The ends were cut back, 3 bases at V and 5 bases at J, with 8 bases in the middle. Germline CDR1 reads MNHEY; CDR2 reads SMNVEV (reference sequence). The CDR3 sequence is 13 residues long.

CDR3 region: CASRATSAGELFF. The CDR3 DNA reads as TGTGCCAGCAGAGCAACTAGCGCCGGGGAGCTGTTTTTT. The chain joins TRBV7-8 to TRBJ2-2; 7 nucleotides agree with TRBD2. Germline assignment: CDR1 SGHVS and CDR2 FQNEAQ. The CDR3 sequence is 13 residues long. V lost 6 bases to trimming and J lost 6 bases; unmatched junction nucleotides: 4.

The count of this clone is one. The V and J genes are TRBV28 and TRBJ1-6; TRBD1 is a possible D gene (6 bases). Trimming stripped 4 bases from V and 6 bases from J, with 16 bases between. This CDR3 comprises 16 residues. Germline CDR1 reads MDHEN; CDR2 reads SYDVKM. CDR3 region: CASSSLGDTSNSPLHF. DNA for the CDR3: TGTGCCAGCAGTTCCTTGGGGGACACTTCTAATTCACCCCTCCACTTT.

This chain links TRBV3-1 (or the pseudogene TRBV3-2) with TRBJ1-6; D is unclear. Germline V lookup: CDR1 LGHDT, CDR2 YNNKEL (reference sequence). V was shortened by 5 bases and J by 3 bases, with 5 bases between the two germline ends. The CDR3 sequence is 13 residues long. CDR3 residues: CASSSLYNSPLHF. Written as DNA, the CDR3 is TGTGCCAGCAGCTCACTCTATAATTCACCCCTCCACTTT.

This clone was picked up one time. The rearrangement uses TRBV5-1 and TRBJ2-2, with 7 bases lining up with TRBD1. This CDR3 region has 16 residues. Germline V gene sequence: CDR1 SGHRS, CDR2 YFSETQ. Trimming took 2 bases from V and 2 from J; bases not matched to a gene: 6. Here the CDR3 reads CASSLLGTDNTGELFF. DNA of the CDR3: TGCGCCAGCAGCTTACTGGGGACAGACAACACCGGGGAGCTGTTTTTT. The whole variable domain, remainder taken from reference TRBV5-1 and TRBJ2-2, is KAGVTQTPRYLIKTRGQQVTLSCSPISGHRSVSWYQQTPGQGLQFLFEYFSETQRNKGNFPGRFSGRQFSNSRSEMNVSTLELGDSALYLCASSLLGTDNTGELFFGEGSRLTVL.

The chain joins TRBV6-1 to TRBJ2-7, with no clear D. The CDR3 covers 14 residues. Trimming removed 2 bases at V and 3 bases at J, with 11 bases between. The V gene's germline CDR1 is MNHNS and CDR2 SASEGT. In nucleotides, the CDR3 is TGTGCCAGCAGTGAAACCTACGCGAACTACGAGCAGTACTTC. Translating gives CASSETYANYEQYF.

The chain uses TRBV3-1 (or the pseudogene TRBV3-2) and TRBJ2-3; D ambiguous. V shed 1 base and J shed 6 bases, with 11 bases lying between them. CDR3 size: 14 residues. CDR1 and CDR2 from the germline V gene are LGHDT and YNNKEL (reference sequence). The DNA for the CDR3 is TGTGCCAGCAGCCAAGGACCGGGTATCGATACGCAGTATTTT. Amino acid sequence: CASSQGPGIDTQYF.

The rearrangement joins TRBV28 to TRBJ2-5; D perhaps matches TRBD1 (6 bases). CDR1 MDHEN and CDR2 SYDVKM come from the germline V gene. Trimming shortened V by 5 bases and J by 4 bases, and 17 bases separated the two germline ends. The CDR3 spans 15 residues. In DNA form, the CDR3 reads TGTGCCAGCAGTCCTTACAGGGATTATGCAGAGACCCAGTACTTC. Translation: CASSPYRDYAETQYF.

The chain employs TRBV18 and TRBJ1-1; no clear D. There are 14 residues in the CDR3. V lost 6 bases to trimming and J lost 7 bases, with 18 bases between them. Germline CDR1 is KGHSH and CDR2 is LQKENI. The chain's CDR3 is CASSLSGGDREAFF. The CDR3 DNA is TGTGCCAGCTCCCTCTCTGGAGGCGACCGTGAAGCTTTCTTT.

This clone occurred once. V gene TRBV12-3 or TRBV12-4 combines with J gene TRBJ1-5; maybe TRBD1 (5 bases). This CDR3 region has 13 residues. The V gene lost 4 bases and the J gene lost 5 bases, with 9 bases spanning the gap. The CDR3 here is CASSWGEDQPQHF. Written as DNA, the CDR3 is TGTGCCAGCAGTTGGGGGGAGGATCAGCCCCAGCATTTT.

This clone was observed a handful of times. CDR3 nucleotide sequence: TGTGCCAGCCCCCCGGACAGTAAAAGCCTAGCCAAAAACATTCAGTACTTC. This gives the protein CASPPDSKSLAKNIQYF. The V call is TRBV21-1, the J call TRBJ2-4; TRBD1, the D gene given by the table, was not confirmed from the DNA. TRBV21-1 is shown as a pseudogene. CDR3 length: 17 amino acids.

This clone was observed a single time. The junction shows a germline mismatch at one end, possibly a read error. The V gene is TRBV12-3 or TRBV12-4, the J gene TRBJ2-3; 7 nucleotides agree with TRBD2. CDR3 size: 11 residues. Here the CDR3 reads CASRLAGPPYF. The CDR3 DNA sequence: TGTGCCAGCAGATTAGCGGGCCCACCGTATTTT.

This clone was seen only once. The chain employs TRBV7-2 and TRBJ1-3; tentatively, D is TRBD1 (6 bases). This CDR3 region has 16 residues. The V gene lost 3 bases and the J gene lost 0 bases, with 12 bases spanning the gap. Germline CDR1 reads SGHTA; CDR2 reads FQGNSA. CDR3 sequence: CASSLTGTHSGNTIYF. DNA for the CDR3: TGTGCCAGCAGCTTGACAGGCACCCACTCTGGAAACACCATATATTTT.

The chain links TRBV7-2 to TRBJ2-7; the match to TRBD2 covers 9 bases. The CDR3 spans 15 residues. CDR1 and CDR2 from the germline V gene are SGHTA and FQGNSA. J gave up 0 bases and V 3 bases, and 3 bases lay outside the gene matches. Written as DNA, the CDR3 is TGTGCCAGCAGCTTGACTAGCGGCCGCTCCTACGAGCAGTACTTC. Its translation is CASSLTSGRSYEQYF.

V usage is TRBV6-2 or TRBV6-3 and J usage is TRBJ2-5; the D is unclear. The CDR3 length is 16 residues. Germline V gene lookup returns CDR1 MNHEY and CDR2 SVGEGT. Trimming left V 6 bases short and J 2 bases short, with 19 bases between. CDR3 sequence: CASSKRQEYPQETQYF. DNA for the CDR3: TGTGCCAGCAGCAAACGACAAGAATATCCTCAAGAGACCCAGTACTTC.

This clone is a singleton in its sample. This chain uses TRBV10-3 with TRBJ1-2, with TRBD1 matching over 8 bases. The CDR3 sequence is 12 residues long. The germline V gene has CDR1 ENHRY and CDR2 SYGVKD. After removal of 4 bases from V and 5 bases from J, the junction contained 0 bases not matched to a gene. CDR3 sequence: CAISGQGYGYTF. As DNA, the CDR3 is TGTGCCATCAGTGGACAGGGGTATGGCTACACCTTC.

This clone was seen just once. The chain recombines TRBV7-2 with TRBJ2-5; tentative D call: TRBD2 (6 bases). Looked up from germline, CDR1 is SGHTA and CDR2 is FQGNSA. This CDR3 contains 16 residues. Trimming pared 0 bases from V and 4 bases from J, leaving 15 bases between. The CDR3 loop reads CASSLAMGGIGETQYF. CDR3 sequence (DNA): TGTGCCAGCAGCTTAGCGATGGGGGGAATCGGAGAGACCCAGTACTTC.

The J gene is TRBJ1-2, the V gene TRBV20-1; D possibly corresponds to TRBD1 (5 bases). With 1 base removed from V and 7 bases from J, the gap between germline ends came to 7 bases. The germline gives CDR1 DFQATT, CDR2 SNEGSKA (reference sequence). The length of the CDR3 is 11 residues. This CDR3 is CSARAGRGYTF. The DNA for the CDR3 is TGCAGTGCTAGAGCAGGGCGTGGCTACACCTTC.

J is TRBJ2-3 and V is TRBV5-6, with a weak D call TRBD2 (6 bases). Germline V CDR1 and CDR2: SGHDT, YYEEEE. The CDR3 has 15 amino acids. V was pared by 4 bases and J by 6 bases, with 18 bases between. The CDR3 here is CASSPRLVGHDTQYF. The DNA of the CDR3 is TGTGCCAGCAGCCCTAGACTAGTTGGCCACGATACGCAGTATTTT.

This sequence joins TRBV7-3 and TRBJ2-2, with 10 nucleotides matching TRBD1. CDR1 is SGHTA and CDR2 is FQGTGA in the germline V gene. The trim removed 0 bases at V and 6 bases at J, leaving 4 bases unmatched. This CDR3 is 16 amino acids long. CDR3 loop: CASSLTGTGEAGELFF. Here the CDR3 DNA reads TGTGCCAGCAGCTTAACGGGGACAGGGGAGGCCGGGGAGCTGTTTTTT.

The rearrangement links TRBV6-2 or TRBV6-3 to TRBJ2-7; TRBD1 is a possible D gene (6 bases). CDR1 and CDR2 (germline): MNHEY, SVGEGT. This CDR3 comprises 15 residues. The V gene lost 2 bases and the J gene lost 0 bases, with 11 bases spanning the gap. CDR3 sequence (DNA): TGTGCCAGCAGTTACGGGACATCGAGCTCCTACGAGCAGTACTTC. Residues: CASSYGTSSSYEQYF.

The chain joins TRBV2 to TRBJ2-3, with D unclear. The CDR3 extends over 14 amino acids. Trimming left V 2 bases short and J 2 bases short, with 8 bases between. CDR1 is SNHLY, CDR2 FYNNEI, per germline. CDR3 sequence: CASSELIPTDTQYF. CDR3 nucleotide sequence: TGTGCCAGCAGTGAATTAATCCCCACAGATACGCAGTATTTT.

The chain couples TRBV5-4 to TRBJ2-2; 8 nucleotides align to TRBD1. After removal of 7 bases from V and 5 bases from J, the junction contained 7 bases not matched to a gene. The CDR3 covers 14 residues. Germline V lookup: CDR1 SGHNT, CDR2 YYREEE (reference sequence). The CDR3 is CASGRQGRTGELFF. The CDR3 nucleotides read TGTGCCAGCGGACGACAGGGGAGGACCGGGGAGCTGTTTTTT.

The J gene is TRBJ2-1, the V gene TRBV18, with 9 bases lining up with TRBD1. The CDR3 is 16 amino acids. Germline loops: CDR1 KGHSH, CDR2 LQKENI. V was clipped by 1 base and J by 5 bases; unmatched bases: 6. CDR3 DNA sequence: TGTGCCAGCTCACCACGGGGACAGGGCCTAGACAATGAGCAGTTCTTC. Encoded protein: CASSPRGQGLDNEQFF.

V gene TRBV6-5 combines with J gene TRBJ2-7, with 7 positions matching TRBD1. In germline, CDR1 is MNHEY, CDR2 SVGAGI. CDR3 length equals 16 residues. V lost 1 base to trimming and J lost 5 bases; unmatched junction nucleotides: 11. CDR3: CASSYFPGTVSHEQYF. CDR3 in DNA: TGTGCCAGCAGTTACTTTCCCGGGACAGTGTCCCACGAGCAGTACTTC.

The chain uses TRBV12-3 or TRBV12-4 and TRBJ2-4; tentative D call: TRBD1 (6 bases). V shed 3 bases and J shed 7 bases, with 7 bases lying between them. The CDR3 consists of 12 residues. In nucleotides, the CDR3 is TGTGCCAGCAGTTTCCAGGGGAACATTCAGTACTTC. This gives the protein CASSFQGNIQYF.

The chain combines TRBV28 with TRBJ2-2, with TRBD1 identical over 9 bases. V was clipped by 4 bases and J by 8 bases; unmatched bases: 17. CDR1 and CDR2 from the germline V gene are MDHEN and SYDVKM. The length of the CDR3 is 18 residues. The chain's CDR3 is CASSSFPSGTGLGGELFF. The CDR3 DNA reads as TGTGCCAGCAGTTCTTTTCCCTCCGGGACAGGGTTGGGAGGGGAGCTGTTTTTT. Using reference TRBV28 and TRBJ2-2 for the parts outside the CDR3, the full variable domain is DVKVTQSSRYLVKRTGEKVFLECVQDMDHENMFWYRQDPGLGLRLIYFSYDVKMKEKGDIPEGYSVSREKKERFSLILESASTNQTSMYLCASSSFPSGTGLGGELFFGEGSRLTVL.

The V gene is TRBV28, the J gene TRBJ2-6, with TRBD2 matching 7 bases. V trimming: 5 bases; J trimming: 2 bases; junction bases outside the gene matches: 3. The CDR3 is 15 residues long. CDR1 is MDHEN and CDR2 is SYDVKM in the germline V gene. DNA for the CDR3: TGTGCCAGCAGTGATGGGGGGGCTGGGGCCAACGTCCTGACTTTC. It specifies CASSDGGAGANVLTF.

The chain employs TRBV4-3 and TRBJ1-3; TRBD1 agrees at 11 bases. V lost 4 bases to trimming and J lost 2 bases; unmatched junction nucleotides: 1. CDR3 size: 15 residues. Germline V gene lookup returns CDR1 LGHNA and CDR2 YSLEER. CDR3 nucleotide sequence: TGCGCCAGCAGCCGGACAGGGGGCCCTGGAAACACCATATATTTT. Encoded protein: CASSRTGGPGNTIYF.

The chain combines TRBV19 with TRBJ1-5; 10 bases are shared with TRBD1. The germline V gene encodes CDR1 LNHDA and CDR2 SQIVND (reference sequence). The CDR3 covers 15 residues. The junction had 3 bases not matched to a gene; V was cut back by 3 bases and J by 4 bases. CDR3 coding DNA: TGTGCCAGTAGTATGGGGACAGGGGCAAATCAGCCCCAGCATTTT. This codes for CASSMGTGANQPQHF.